Listed below are T cell receptor beta chains from one sample, sequenced in a study of response to subunit inactivated influenza vaccine. TCRdb re-called the RT-PCR reads through MiXCR, storing one row per CDR3 protein. This table has 400,000 to 650,000 distinct CDR3 sequences, less than 7.5% appearing once. This material consisted of PBMCs from blood, taken about 23 months after vaccination. These receptors were taken from a man aged 45 to 75 who received an inactivated influenza vaccine. Each CDR3 is given with its conserved first and last residue. Fields, in order: CDR3 DNA, CDR3 protein, V gene, D gene, J gene, clone size. D genes are given only for firm matches. Not all rows give a size; the values are once, few, many and, for expanded clones, a class.

CDR3 DNA: TGTGCCAGCAGTTACTTGGGGCGGGGGGGCCGGAATGAGCAGTTCTTC
CDR3 protein: CASSYLGRGGRNEQFF
V gene: TRBV6-5
D gene: TRBD2
J gene: TRBJ2-1
clone size: few

CDR3 DNA: TGTGCCAGCAGCCAAGATATTGGTTTGGATACGCAGTATTTT
CDR3 protein: CASSQDIGLDTQYF
V gene: TRBV3-1
D gene: .
J gene: TRBJ2-3
clone size: .

CDR3 DNA: TGTGCCAGCAGCCTCCCAGGGATCGGGGAGCTGTTTTTT
CDR3 protein: CASSLPGIGELFF
V gene: TRBV11-2
D gene: .
J gene: TRBJ2-2
clone size: few

CDR3 DNA: TGCGCCAGCAGCCGGACCACATGGGACATCGGCGAGCAGTACTTC
CDR3 protein: CASSRTTWDIGEQYF
V gene: TRBV5-1
D gene: .
J gene: TRBJ2-7
clone size: few

CDR3 DNA: TGCAGTGCTAGCGAGGGGGTGACAGTCCAAGAGACCCAGTACTTC
CDR3 protein: CSASEGVTVQETQYF
V gene: TRBV20-1
D gene: .
J gene: TRBJ2-5
clone size: few

CDR3 DNA: TGTGCCAGCAGCCAAGGCTGGGGTCCCCATGGCTACACCTTC
CDR3 protein: CASSQGWGPHGYTF
V gene: TRBV3-1
D gene: .
J gene: TRBJ1-2
clone size: many

CDR3 DNA: TGCAGCGCCCAGGACAGAGGGTCTAGTGGAAACACCATATATTTT
CDR3 protein: CSAQDRGSSGNTIYF
V gene: TRBV29-1
D gene: .
J gene: TRBJ1-3
clone size: few

CDR3 DNA: TGCAGTGCTAGAGTCAGGGATTCCTACGAGCAGTACTTC
CDR3 protein: CSARVRDSYEQYF
V gene: TRBV20-1
D gene: .
J gene: TRBJ2-7
clone size: .

CDR3 DNA: TGTGCCAGCAGCCTCGGGGACAGGCCCCAAGAGACCCAGTACTTC
CDR3 protein: CASSLGDRPQETQYF
V gene: TRBV7-9
D gene: TRBD1
J gene: TRBJ2-5
clone size: many

CDR3 DNA: TGCAGTGCCTTAAGCGGGAGCGGCGGGGATACGCAGTATTTT
CDR3 protein: CSALSGSGGDTQYF
V gene: TRBV20-1
D gene: TRBD2
J gene: TRBJ2-3
clone size: .

CDR3 DNA: TGTGCCAGCAGCCTCGAGGGAGAAAGCTCCTACGAGCAGTACTTC
CDR3 protein: CASSLEGESSYEQYF
V gene: TRBV6-1
D gene: .
J gene: TRBJ2-7
clone size: .

CDR3 DNA: TGTGCCAGCAGTTCCATTACTGAAGCTTTCTTT
CDR3 protein: CASSSITEAFF
V gene: TRBV12-3/TRBV12-4
D gene: .
J gene: TRBJ1-1
clone size: many

CDR3 DNA: TGCGCCAGCAGCTTCCTAGCGGGAGGGTACGAGCAGTACTTC
CDR3 protein: CASSFLAGGYEQYF
V gene: TRBV5-1
D gene: TRBD2
J gene: TRBJ2-7
clone size: few

CDR3 DNA: TGTGCCAGCAACATCCGGAGGGGACTAGCCGGCAATGAGCAGTTCTTC
CDR3 protein: CASNIRRGLAGNEQFF
V gene: TRBV28
D gene: TRBD2
J gene: TRBJ2-1
clone size: few

CDR3 DNA: TGTGCCAGCAGTGACGAGTTATCCAGGTTCAAGCGGTATTTT
CDR3 protein: CASSDELSRFKRYF
V gene: TRBV2
D gene: .
J gene: TRBJ2-3
clone size: many

CDR3 DNA: TGCGCCAGCAGCTCACAGGGGGATCAAGAGACCCAGTACTTC
CDR3 protein: CASSSQGDQETQYF
V gene: TRBV5-1
D gene: TRBD1
J gene: TRBJ2-5
clone size: many

CDR3 DNA: TGTGCCACCACCCTTGGGGAGAACACTGAAGCTTTCTTT
CDR3 protein: CATTLGENTEAFF
V gene: TRBV3-1
D gene: .
J gene: TRBJ1-1
clone size: .

CDR3 DNA: TGTGCCAGCAGTGACATCAGCGAATACACAGATACGCAGTATTTT
CDR3 protein: CASSDISEYTDTQYF
V gene: TRBV25-1
D gene: .
J gene: TRBJ2-3
clone size: .

CDR3 DNA: TGCGCCAGCAGCTACGCACCAGGCGGGGTGAACACTGAAGCTTTCTTT
CDR3 protein: CASSYAPGGVNTEAFF
V gene: TRBV5-1
D gene: .
J gene: TRBJ1-1
clone size: few

CDR3 DNA: TGCGCCAGCAGCCAATCCTGGACAGTCTATGGCTACACCTTC
CDR3 protein: CASSQSWTVYGYTF
V gene: TRBV4-3
D gene: .
J gene: TRBJ1-2
clone size: few

CDR3 DNA: TGTGCCAGCAGCTCCACATTCGCTCCGCGGGGCTTTAGCAATCAGCCCCAGCATTTT
CDR3 protein: CASSSTFAPRGFSNQPQHF
V gene: TRBV7-8
D gene: .
J gene: TRBJ1-5
clone size: .

CDR3 DNA: TGCGCCAGCAGCTTAGCGGCGGGAGAAGGAAAAGAGACCCAGTACTTC
CDR3 protein: CASSLAAGEGKETQYF
V gene: TRBV5-1
D gene: TRBD2
J gene: TRBJ2-5
clone size: many

CDR3 DNA: TGCGCCAGCAGCTTGGAAGCGGGGAGGACTGAGCAGTTCTTC
CDR3 protein: CASSLEAGRTEQFF
V gene: TRBV5-1
D gene: TRBD2
J gene: TRBJ2-1
clone size: many

CDR3 DNA: TGCAGTGCTAGACTTATACGTTCACCCCTCCACTTT
CDR3 protein: CSARLIRSPLHF
V gene: TRBV20-1
D gene: .
J gene: TRBJ1-6
clone size: few

CDR3 DNA: TGCAGCGTTGGACAGAGCTCTGGAAACACCATATATTTT
CDR3 protein: CSVGQSSGNTIYF
V gene: TRBV29-1
D gene: .
J gene: TRBJ1-3
clone size: few

CDR3 DNA: TGCAGTGCTAGAGATAACTACGCAGATACGCAGTATTTT
CDR3 protein: CSARDNYADTQYF
V gene: TRBV20-1
D gene: .
J gene: TRBJ2-3
clone size: many

CDR3 DNA: TGTGCCAGTCAGGGGGGACCGGGCAATCAGCCCCAGCATTTT
CDR3 protein: CASQGGPGNQPQHF
V gene: TRBV6-2/TRBV6-3
D gene: TRBD1
J gene: TRBJ1-5
clone size: many

CDR3 DNA: TGTGCCAGCAGCGCGGGGCTCGCCTGCGATACGCAGTATTTT
CDR3 protein: CASSAGLACDTQYF
V gene: TRBV5-6
D gene: .
J gene: TRBJ2-3
clone size: .

CDR3 DNA: TGTGCCAGCAGCCACCGCGCAGAGACGGGGAGCACAGATACGCAGTATTTT
CDR3 protein: CASSHRAETGSTDTQYF
V gene: TRBV4-2
D gene: .
J gene: TRBJ2-3
clone size: few

CDR3 DNA: TGTGCCAGCAGCTTAATTTCATGGGCCAGGGTGGACACCGGGGAGCTGTTTTTT
CDR3 protein: CASSLISWARVDTGELFF
V gene: TRBV11-2
D gene: .
J gene: TRBJ2-2
clone size: few

CDR3 DNA: TGTGCCAGCAGCCCGTCCTTTACTTCCGGAGGGCTTGGCTACACCTTC
CDR3 protein: CASSPSFTSGGLGYTF
V gene: TRBV7-2
D gene: .
J gene: TRBJ1-2
clone size: few

CDR3 DNA: TGCGCCAGCAGCTTGAATACTAACACTGAAGCTTTCTTT
CDR3 protein: CASSLNTNTEAFF
V gene: TRBV5-1
D gene: .
J gene: TRBJ1-1
clone size: many

CDR3 DNA: TGTGCCAGCAGTGAACAGGGAAGGAACACCGGGGAGCTGTTTTTT
CDR3 protein: CASSEQGRNTGELFF
V gene: TRBV25-1
D gene: .
J gene: TRBJ2-2
clone size: many

CDR3 DNA: TGTGCCAGCAGTTACACCAGTGGCGGGGCCAAAAACATTCAGTACTTC
CDR3 protein: CASSYTSGGAKNIQYF
V gene: TRBV6-5
D gene: .
J gene: TRBJ2-4
clone size: .

CDR3 DNA: TGTGCCAGCAGCCTCCGGGTCCTCAATGAGCAGTTCTTC
CDR3 protein: CASSLRVLNEQFF
V gene: TRBV14
D gene: .
J gene: TRBJ2-1
clone size: .

CDR3 DNA: TGTGCCACCAGCAGAGATCTCCGGGGGGGGACAGATACGCAGTATTTT
CDR3 protein: CATSRDLRGGTDTQYF
V gene: TRBV15
D gene: TRBD2
J gene: TRBJ2-3
clone size: many

CDR3 DNA: TGTGCCAGCAGCCAGTTCAACCGGGGCGAGCAGTACTTC
CDR3 protein: CASSQFNRGEQYF
V gene: TRBV14
D gene: .
J gene: TRBJ2-7
clone size: .

CDR3 DNA: TGTGCCAGCAATAACAGGGGGCGAGAGAACACTGAAGCTTTCTTT
CDR3 protein: CASNNRGRENTEAFF
V gene: TRBV12-3/TRBV12-4
D gene: TRBD1
J gene: TRBJ1-1
clone size: few

CDR3 DNA: TGTGCCAGCCGATCACCGCGCGGGGAGCTGTTTTTT
CDR3 protein: CASRSPRGELFF
V gene: TRBV28
D gene: .
J gene: TRBJ2-2
clone size: few

CDR3 DNA: TGTGCCAGCAGCTTAGCAAGCCGGAATCAGCCCCAGCATTTT
CDR3 protein: CASSLASRNQPQHF
V gene: TRBV7-9
D gene: .
J gene: TRBJ1-5
clone size: few

CDR3 DNA: TGCGCCAGCAGCCAAGATCTACCGCTCCCACGAGGATCTGGAAACACCATATATTTT
CDR3 protein: CASSQDLPLPRGSGNTIYF
V gene: TRBV4-3
D gene: .
J gene: TRBJ1-3
clone size: few

CDR3 DNA: TGCAGTGCTAGAGATCAGTTTAGCGGGCACTCCTACAATGAGCAGTTCTTC
CDR3 protein: CSARDQFSGHSYNEQFF
V gene: TRBV20-1
D gene: TRBD2
J gene: TRBJ2-1
clone size: .

CDR3 DNA: TGTGCCAGCAGCAAAACCGGGACAGGGTTGTCTGAAAAACTGTTTTTT
CDR3 protein: CASSKTGTGLSEKLFF
V gene: TRBV28
D gene: TRBD1
J gene: TRBJ1-4
clone size: .

CDR3 DNA: TGCAGTGCTAGAGCAAGACAGGCGTGGGAGCAGTACTTC
CDR3 protein: CSARARQAWEQYF
V gene: TRBV20-1
D gene: .
J gene: TRBJ2-7
clone size: few

CDR3 DNA: TGTGCCAGCAGCTTACAAGGCGGAGGCCCAGATACGCAGTATTTT
CDR3 protein: CASSLQGGGPDTQYF
V gene: TRBV7-9
D gene: .
J gene: TRBJ2-3
clone size: many

CDR3 DNA: TGTGCCAGCAGTTTACCTAGCGGGGGGGCAGATTACAATGAGCAGTTCTTC
CDR3 protein: CASSLPSGGADYNEQFF
V gene: TRBV27
D gene: TRBD2
J gene: TRBJ2-1
clone size: .

CDR3 DNA: TGTGCCAGCAGCCCAGATTCGGGACAGCGTTTCAATGAGCAGTTCTTC
CDR3 protein: CASSPDSGQRFNEQFF
V gene: TRBV9
D gene: TRBD1
J gene: TRBJ2-1
clone size: .

CDR3 DNA: TGTGCCAGCAGTTACTTCCAGCGGGGCACTAGCACAGATACGCAGTATTTT
CDR3 protein: CASSYFQRGTSTDTQYF
V gene: TRBV6-7
D gene: TRBD2
J gene: TRBJ2-3
clone size: .